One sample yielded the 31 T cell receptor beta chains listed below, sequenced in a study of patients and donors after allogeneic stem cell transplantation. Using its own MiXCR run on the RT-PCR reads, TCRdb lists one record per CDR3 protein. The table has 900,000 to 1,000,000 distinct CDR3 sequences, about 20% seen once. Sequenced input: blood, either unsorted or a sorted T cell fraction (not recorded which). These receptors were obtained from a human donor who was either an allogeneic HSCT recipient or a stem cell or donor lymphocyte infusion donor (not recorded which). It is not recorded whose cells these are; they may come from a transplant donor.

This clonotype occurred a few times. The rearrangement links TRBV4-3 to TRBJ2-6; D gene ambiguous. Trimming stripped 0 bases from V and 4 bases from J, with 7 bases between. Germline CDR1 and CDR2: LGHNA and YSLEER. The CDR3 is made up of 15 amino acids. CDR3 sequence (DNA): TGCGCCAGCAGCCAAGATCCTCGAGGGGCCAACGTCCTGACTTTC. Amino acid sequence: CASSQDPRGANVLTF.

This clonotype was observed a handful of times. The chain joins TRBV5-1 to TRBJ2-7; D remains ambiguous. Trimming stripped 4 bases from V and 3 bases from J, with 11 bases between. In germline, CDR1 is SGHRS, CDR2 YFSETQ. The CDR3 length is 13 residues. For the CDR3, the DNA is TGCGCCAGCAGCCCTTGGGCCTTCTACGAGCAGTACTTC. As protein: CASSPWAFYEQYF.

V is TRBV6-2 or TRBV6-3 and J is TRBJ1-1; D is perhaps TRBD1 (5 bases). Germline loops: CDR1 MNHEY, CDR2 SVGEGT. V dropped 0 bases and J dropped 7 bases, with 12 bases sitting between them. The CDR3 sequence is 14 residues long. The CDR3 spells CASSYSGRAIEAFF. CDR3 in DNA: TGTGCCAGCAGTTACTCGGGCAGGGCAATTGAAGCTTTCTTT.

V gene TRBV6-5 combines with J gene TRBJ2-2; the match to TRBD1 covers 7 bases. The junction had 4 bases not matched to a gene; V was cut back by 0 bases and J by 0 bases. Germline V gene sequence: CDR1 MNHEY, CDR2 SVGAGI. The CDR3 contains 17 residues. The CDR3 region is CASSYSKGASNTGELFF. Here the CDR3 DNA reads TGTGCCAGCAGTTACTCGAAGGGGGCTTCGAACACCGGGGAGCTGTTTTTT.

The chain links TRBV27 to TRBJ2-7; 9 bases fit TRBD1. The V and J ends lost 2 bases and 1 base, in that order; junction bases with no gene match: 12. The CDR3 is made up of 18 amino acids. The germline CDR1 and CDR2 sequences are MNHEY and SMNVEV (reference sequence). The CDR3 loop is CASSLQYPPGQGSYEQYF. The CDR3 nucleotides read TGTGCCAGCAGTTTACAGTACCCCCCGGGACAGGGTTCCTACGAGCAGTACTTC.

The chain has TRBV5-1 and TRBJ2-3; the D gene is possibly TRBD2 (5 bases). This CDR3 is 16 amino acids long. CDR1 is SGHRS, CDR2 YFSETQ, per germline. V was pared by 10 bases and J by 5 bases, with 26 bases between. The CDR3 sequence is CACTPEDPGLLDTQYF. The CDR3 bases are TGCGCCTGCACCCCGGAGGACCCTGGTCTTCTAGATACGCAGTATTTT.

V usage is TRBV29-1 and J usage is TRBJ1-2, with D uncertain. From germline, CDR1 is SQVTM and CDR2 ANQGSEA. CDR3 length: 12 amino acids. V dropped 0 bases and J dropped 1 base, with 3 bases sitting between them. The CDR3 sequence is CSVEDNNYGYTF. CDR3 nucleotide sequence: TGCAGCGTTGAAGACAATAACTATGGCTACACCTTC.

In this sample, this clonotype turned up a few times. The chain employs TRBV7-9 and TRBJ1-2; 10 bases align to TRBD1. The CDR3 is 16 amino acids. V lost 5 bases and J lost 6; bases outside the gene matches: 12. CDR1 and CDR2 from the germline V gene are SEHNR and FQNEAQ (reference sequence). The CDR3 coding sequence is TGTGCCAGCAGCCCAATACCGGGACAGGGGTTAAATGGCTACACCTTC. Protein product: CASSPIPGQGLNGYTF.

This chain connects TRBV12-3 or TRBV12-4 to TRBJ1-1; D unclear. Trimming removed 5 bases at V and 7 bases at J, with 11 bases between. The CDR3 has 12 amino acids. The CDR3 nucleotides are TGTGCCAGCAGTCGCTTAAACTTTGAAGCTTTCTTT. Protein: CASSRLNFEAFF.

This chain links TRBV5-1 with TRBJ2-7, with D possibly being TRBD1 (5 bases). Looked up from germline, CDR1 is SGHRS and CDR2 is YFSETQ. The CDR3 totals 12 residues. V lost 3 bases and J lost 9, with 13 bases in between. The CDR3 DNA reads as TGCGCCAGCAGCTCACCAGGGTTCCCGCAGTACTTC. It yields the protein CASSSPGFPQYF.

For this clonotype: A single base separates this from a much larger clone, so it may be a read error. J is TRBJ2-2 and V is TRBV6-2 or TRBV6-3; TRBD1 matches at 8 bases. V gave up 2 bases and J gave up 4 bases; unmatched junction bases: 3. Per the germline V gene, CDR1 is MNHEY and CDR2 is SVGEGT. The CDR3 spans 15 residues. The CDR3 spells CASSYHRGATGELFF. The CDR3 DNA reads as TGTGCCAGCAGTTACCACAGGGGGGCCACCGGGGAGCTGTTTTTT.

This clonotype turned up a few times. CDR3 in amino acids: CAISESNEEGWKAGYTF. In nucleotides, the CDR3 is TGTGCCATCAGTGAGTCGAATGAGGAGGGGTGGAAAGCGGGCTACACCTTC. The V and J genes are TRBV10-3 and TRBJ1-2; a weak D match, TRBD1 (5 bases). CDR1 and CDR2 (germline): ENHRY, SYGVKD. Trimming pared 0 bases from V and 8 bases from J, leaving 22 bases between. This CDR3 comprises 17 residues.

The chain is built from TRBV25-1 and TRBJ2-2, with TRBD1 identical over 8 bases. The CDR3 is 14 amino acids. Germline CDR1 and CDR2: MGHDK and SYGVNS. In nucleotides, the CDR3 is TGTGCAGCTGGGGGCAGGGGGCGTACCGGGGAGCTGTTTTTT. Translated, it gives CAAGGRGRTGELFF. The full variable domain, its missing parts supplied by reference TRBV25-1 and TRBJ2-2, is EADIYQTPRYLVIGTGKKITLECSQTMGHDKMYWYQQDPGMELHLIHYSYGVNSTEKGDLSSESTVSRIRTEHFPLTLESARPSHTSQYLCAAGGRGRTGELFFGEGSRLTVL.

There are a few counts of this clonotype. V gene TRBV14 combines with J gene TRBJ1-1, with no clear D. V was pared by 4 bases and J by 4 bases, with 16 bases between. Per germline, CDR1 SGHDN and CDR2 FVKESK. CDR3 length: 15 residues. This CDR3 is CASSPIVISGTEAFF. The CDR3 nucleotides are TGTGCCAGCAGCCCCATCGTAATCAGCGGCACTGAAGCTTTCTTT. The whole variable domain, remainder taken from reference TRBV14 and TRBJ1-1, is EAGVTQFPSHSVIEKGQTVTLRCDPISGHDNLYWYRRVMGKEIKFLLHFVKESKQDESGMPNNRFLAERTGGTYSTLKVQPAELEDSGVYFCASSPIVISGTEAFFGQGTRLTVV.

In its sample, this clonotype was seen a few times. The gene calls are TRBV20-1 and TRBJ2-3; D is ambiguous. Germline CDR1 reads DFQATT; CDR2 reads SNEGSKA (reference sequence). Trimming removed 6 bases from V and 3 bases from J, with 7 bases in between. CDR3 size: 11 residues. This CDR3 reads CSATLTDTQYF. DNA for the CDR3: TGCAGTGCGACCTTAACAGATACGCAGTATTTT.

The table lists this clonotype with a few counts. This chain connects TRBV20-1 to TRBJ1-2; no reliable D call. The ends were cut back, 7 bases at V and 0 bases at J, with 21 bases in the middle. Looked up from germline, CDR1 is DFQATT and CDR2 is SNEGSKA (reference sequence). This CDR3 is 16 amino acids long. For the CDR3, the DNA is TGCAGTGTTATTCGGCAGGTTCTACTAGCTAACTATGGCTACACCTTC. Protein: CSVIRQVLLANYGYTF.

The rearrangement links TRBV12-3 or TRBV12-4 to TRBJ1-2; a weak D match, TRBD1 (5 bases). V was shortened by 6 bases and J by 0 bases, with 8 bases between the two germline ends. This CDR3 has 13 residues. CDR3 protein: CASRGDPNYGYTF. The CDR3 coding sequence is TGTGCCAGCAGAGGGGATCCTAACTATGGCTACACCTTC.

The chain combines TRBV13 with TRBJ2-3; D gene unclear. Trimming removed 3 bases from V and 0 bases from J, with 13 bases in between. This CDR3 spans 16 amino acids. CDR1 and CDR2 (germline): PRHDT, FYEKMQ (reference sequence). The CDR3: CASSFGAATSTDTQYF. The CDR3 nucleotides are TGTGCCAGCAGCTTTGGTGCAGCGACTAGCACAGATACGCAGTATTTT. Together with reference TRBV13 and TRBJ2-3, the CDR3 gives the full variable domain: AAGVIQSPRHLIKEKRETATLKCYPIPRHDTVYWYQQGPGQDPQFLISFYEKMQSDKGSIPDRFSAQQFSDYHSELNMSSLELGDSALYFCASSFGAATSTDTQYFGPGTRLTVL.

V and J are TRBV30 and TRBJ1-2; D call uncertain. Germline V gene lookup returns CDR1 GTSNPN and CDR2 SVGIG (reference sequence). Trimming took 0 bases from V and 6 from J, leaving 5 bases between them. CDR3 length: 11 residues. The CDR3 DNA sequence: TGTGCCTGGAGTGTACCGGATGGCTACACCTTC. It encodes CAWSVPDGYTF.

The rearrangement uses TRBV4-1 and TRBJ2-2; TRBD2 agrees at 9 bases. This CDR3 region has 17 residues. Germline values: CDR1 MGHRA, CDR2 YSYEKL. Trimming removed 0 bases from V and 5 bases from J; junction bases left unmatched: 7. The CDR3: CASSQELAGARTGELFF. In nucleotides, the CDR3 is TGCGCCAGCAGCCAAGAATTAGCGGGAGCTCGGACCGGGGAGCTGTTTTTT.

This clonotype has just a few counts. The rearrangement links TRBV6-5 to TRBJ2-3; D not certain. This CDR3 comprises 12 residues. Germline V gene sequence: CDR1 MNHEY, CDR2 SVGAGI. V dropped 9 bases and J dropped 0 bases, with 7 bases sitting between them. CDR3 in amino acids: CASATSTDTQYF. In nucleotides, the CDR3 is TGTGCCAGTGCGACTAGCACAGATACGCAGTATTTT.

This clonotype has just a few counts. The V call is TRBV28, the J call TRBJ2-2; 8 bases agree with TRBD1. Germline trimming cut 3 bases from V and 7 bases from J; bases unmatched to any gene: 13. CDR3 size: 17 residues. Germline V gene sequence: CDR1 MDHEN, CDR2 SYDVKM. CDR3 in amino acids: CASSLHTLDRGGGELFF. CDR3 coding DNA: TGTGCCAGCAGTTTGCACACACTAGACAGGGGTGGCGGGGAGCTGTTTTTT.

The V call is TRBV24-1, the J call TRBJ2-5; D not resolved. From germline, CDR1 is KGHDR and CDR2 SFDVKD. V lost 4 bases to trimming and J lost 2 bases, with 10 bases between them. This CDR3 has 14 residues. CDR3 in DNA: TGTGCCACCAGTGACCGGAAAGATCAAGAGACCCAGTACTTC. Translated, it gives CATSDRKDQETQYF.

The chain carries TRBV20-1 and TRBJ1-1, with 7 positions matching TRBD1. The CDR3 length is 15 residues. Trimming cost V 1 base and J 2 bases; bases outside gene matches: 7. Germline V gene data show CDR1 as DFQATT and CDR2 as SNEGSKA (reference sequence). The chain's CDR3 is CSARAPGGPNTEAFF. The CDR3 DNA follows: TGCAGTGCTAGAGCCCCAGGGGGACCCAACACTGAAGCTTTCTTT.

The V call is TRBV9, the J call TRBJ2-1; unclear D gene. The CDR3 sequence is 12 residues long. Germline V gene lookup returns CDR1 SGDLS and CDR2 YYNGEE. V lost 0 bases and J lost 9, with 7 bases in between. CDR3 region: CASSVAVVEQFF. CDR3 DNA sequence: TGTGCCAGCAGCGTAGCGGTTGTTGAGCAGTTCTTC.

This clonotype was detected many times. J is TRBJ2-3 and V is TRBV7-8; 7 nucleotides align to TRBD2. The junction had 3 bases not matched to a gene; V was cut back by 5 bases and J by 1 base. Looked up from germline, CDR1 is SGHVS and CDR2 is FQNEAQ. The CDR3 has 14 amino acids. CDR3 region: CASSPAGGTDTQYF. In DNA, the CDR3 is TGTGCCAGCAGCCCGGCGGGGGGCACAGATACGCAGTATTTT.

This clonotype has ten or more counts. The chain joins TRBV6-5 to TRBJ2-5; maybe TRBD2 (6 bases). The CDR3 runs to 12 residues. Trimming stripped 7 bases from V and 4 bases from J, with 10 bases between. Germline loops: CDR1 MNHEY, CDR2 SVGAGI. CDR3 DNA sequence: TGTGCCAGCATAGGGGACTCAGAGACCCAGTACTTC. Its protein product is CASIGDSETQYF.

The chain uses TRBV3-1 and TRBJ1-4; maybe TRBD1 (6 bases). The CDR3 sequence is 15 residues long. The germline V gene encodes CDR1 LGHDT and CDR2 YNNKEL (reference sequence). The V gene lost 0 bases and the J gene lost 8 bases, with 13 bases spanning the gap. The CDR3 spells CASSQETGLREKLFF. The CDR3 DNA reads TGTGCCAGCAGCCAAGAAACAGGGCTTAGGGAAAAACTGTTTTTT.

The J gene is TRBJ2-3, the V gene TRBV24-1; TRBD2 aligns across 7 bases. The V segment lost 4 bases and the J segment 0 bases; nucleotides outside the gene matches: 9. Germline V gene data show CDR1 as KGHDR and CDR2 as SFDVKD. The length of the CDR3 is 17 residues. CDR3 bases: TGTGCCACCAGTGACCCCCGGAGGGAGGGGAGCACAGATACGCAGTATTTT. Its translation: CATSDPRREGSTDTQYF.

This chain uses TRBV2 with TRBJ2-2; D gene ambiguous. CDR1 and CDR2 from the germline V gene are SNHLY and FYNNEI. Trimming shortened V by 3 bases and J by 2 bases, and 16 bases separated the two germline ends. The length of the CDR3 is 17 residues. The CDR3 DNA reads TGTGCCAGCAGTGATTTCCCTGTCCGTGTCAACACCGGGGAGCTGTTTTTT. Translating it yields CASSDFPVRVNTGELFF.

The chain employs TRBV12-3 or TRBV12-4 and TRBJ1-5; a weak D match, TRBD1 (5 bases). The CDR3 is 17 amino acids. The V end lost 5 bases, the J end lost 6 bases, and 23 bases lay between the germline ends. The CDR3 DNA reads TGTGCCAGCAGTCTAGACAGTTGGACGATTTCGGGTCAGCCCCAGCATTTT. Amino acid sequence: CASSLDSWTISGQPQHF.